This T cell receptor beta chain is drawn from a study of blood T cells in healthy people across ages. V lost 3 bases and J lost 3, with 14 bases in between. The CDR3 covers 15 residues. Germline V gene lookup returns CDR1 SGDLS and CDR2 YYNGEE. Primed by a sample-barcoded 5' primer and a J-beta primer mix, a second PCR proceeded for roughly 7 to 11 cycles. In TCRdb, the 5' RACE reads were re-called with MiXCR into one record per CDR3 protein. The sample lists 850,000 to 1,100,000 distinct CDR3 sequences; around two fifths were seen once. The specimen was blood. This clonotype originated in a man younger than 35 in good health. The chain couples TRBV9 to TRBJ2-3; D unresolved. The chain's CDR3 is CASSARRASTDTQYF. The CDR3 region has the DNA TGTGCCAGCAGCGCCAGACGAGCGAGTACAGATACGCAGTATTTT.